The present entry profiles one T cell receptor beta chain with its context. Its antigen remains unidentified. The data are from a study of blood T cells in healthy people across ages. The study's findings and limits: Naive CD4+ cell counts and diversity both ran higher in long-lived than in aged donors. A roughly linear age-dependent decrease characterized TCR beta diversity per million T cells.

CDR3 length equals 14 residues. Germline-derived CDR1 and CDR2 are DFQATT and SNEGSKA (reference sequence). For the second PCR, which ran for 7 to 11 cycles, a sample-barcoded 5' primer and a J-beta primer mix were used. Researchers report that a template-switch adaptor with 12 random nucleotides tagged each cDNA molecule. TCRdb re-analysed the 5' RACE reads in MiXCR, keeping a single row per CDR3 protein. The table records roughly 1,300,000 distinct CDR3 sequences, almost 60% of them present only once. The rearrangement links TRBV20-1 to TRBJ2-4, with a tentative D call TRBD2 (5 bases). The J call may be wrong; the DNA end is better matched by TRBJ2-5. The source is a man younger than 35 in good health. The specimen was blood. The CDR3 sequence is CSVRGTRGEETQYF. In DNA form, the CDR3 reads TGCAGTGTGCGTGGCACTCGGGGAGAAGAGACCCAGTACTTC.